The rows below give T cell receptor beta chains drawn from one sample of a study of blood T cell repertoires in COVID-19. Repertoires were generated with immunoSEQ multiplex PCR, while TCRdb's copy carries only in-frame clones and drops some. The repertoire holds 300,000 to 500,000 clones, with roughly 90% as singletons. The sample consisted of PBMCs or T cells enriched from blood (not recorded which). The source of these receptors is a woman in her twenties or thirties with acute COVID-19. Both conserved end residues are part of each CDR3. The D gene is left open where the match is weak. Clone size is shown for a subset of rows, as once, few, many or a class of expanded clone.

D	V	length	J	size	CDR3	DNA
TRBD1	TRBV6-4	15	TRBJ1-2	NA	CASSEDPGTVGGYTF	TGTGCCAGCAGTGAGGATCCCGGGACAGTGGGGGGCTACACCTTC
NA	TRBV18	14	TRBJ1-1	NA	CASSPGLGNTEAFF	TGTGCCAGCTCGCCGGGACTCGGGAACACTGAAGCTTTCTTT
NA	TRBV7-8	15	TRBJ1-1	NA	CASSLGGQMNTEAFF	TGTGCCAGCAGCTTAGGTGGACAAATGAACACTGAAGCTTTCTTT
NA	TRBV20-1	17	TRBJ1-3	NA	CSASELGLSRSGNTIYF	TGCAGTGCTAGTGAACTTGGTCTGAGCCGCTCTGGAAACACCATATATTTT
NA	TRBV21-1	17	TRBJ2-4	NA	CASSKVVVRLAKNIQYF	TGTGCCAGCAGCAAAGTTGTCGTCCGTTTAGCCAAAAACATTCAGTACTTC
NA	TRBV6-1	12	TRBJ1-2	few	CASSEGGYGYTF	TGTGCCAGCAGTGAAGGAGGCTATGGCTACACCTTC
NA	TRBV7-2	14	TRBJ2-1	once	CASSLVYQSTALFF	TGTGCCAGCAGCTTAGTGTATCAATCGACTGCCTTGTTCTTC
TRBD1	TRBV13	15	TRBJ2-3	NA	CASRGQGQGSDTQYF	TGTGCCAGCAGGGGTCAGGGACAGGGGTCAGATACGCAGTATTTT
NA	TRBV19	14	TRBJ1-1	NA	CASSAELVNTEAFF	TGTGCCAGTAGTGCGGAGTTGGTGAACACTGAAGCTTTCTTT
NA	TRBV18	16	TRBJ2-7	NA	CASSPPVTNPRYEQYF	TGTGCCAGCTCACCACCCGTGACAAACCCTCGTTACGAGCAGTACTTC
NA	TRBV19	14	TRBJ1-1	NA	CASSIADRNTEAFF	TGTGCCAGTAGTATAGCCGACAGGAACACTGAAGCTTTCTTT
TRBD1	TRBV5-4	15	TRBJ2-7	NA	CASSRGTGGSYEQYF	TGTGCCAGCAGCCGGGGGACAGGGGGCTCCTACGAGCAGTACTTC
NA	TRBV10-3	14	TRBJ2-2	once	CAISGQGGTGELFF	TGTGCCATCAGCGGGCAGGGGGGCACCGGGGAGCTGTTTTTT
NA	TRBV5-5	11	TRBJ1-1	NA	CASSFLTLAFF	TGTGCCAGCAGCTTCCTTACTTTGGCTTTCTTT
NA	TRBV12-2	10	TRBJ2-5	NA	CASRPSLLYF	TGTGCAAGTCGCCCCTCTCTACTGTACTTC
TRBD1	TRBV5-5	18	TRBJ1-4	NA	CASSLEGTGMRTNEKLFF	TGTGCCAGCAGCTTGGAAGGGACAGGGATGAGAACTAATGAAAAACTGTTTTTT
TRBD1	TRBV24-1	16	TRBJ1-1	NA	CATSDSRQGGGWKAFF	TGTGCCACCAGTGACTCTCGACAGGGCGGGGGGTGGAAAGCTTTCTTT
TRBD2	TRBV7-9	19	TRBJ2-4	NA	CASSPYNLAGGQGKNIQYF	TGTGCCAGCAGCCCGTACAACCTAGCGGGGGGGCAAGGCAAAAACATTCAGTACTTC
TRBD1	TRBV5-1	17	TRBJ1-3	NA	CASSLPGQGTSGNTIYF	TGCGCCAGCAGCTTACCGGGACAGGGGACCTCTGGAAACACCATATATTTT
TRBD1	TRBV5-1	15	TRBJ2-1	NA	CASSAYRGANNEQFF	TGCGCCAGCAGCGCATACAGGGGCGCTAACAATGAGCAGTTCTTC
TRBD2	TRBV5-1	14	TRBJ2-1	NA	CASSLSGGANEQFF	TGCGCCAGCAGCCTTAGCGGGGGGGCGAATGAGCAGTTCTTC
NA	TRBV12-3/TRBV12-4	12	TRBJ1-2	NA	CASTVARDGYTF	TGTGCCAGCACCGTTGCCAGGGATGGCTACACCTTC
TRBD2	TRBV7-2	11	TRBJ2-4	once	CASSSGGVQYF	TGTGCCAGCAGCTCCGGGGGGGTACAGTACTTC
NA	TRBV5-1	14	TRBJ2-7	NA	CASSLADSSYEQYF	TGCGCCAGCAGCTTGGCCGACTCCTCCTACGAGCAGTACTTC
NA	TRBV10-1	13	TRBJ2-3	NA	CASSDSVSHTQYF	TGCGCCAGCAGTGATTCAGTTAGCCATACGCAGTATTTT
NA	TRBV7-2	12	TRBJ2-1	NA	CASSLTGNEQFF	TGTGCCAGCAGCTTGACAGGTAATGAGCAGTTCTTC
NA	TRBV18	13	TRBJ2-3	NA	CASSPYYTDTQYF	TGTGCCAGCTCACCCTACTACACAGATACGCAGTATTTT
TRBD1	TRBV7-9	15	TRBJ2-5	NA	CASSSLDRVQETQYF	TGTGCCAGCAGCTCCCTCGACAGGGTCCAAGAGACCCAGTACTTC
NA	TRBV9	14	TRBJ2-2	NA	CASSARGGTGELFF	TGTGCCAGCAGCGCTAGGGGTGGCACCGGGGAGCTGTTTTTT
NA	TRBV29-1	16	TRBJ2-1	NA	CSVEEIVAGPYNEQFF	TGCAGCGTTGAAGAAATAGTGGCAGGTCCCTACAATGAGCAGTTCTTC
TRBD1	TRBV4-1	16	TRBJ1-3	NA	CASSRGQGFSGNTIYF	TGCGCCAGCAGCCGAGGACAGGGGTTCTCTGGAAACACCATATATTTT
NA	TRBV30	11	TRBJ1-1	NA	CAWSRGTEAFF	TGTGCCTGGAGCCGGGGCACTGAAGCTTTCTTT
NA	TRBV7-9	14	TRBJ2-1	NA	CASSFRGAYNEQFF	TGTGCCAGCAGCTTCCGAGGAGCTTACAATGAGCAGTTCTTC
NA	TRBV10-3	13	TRBJ2-2	NA	CAISGLPTGELFF	TGTGCCATCTCGGGACTCCCCACCGGGGAGCTGTTTTTT
NA	TRBV19	16	TRBJ1-6	NA	CASSIGRLTLDSPLHF	TGTGCCAGTAGTATAGGAAGACTCACCCTTGATTCACCCCTCCACTTT
NA	TRBV7-2	12	TRBJ1-2	NA	CASSSGGVGYTF	TGTGCCAGCAGCTCGGGGGGGGTCGGCTACACCTTC
NA	TRBV4-1	12	TRBJ1-1	NA	CASQGADTEAFF	TGCGCCAGCCAGGGTGCGGACACTGAAGCTTTCTTT
TRBD1	TRBV24-1	15	TRBJ1-4	NA	CATSDSQGANEKLFF	TGTGCCACCAGTGATTCACAGGGGGCAAATGAAAAACTGTTTTTT
TRBD1	TRBV29-1	12	TRBJ1-1	NA	CSVTGGNTEAFF	TGCAGCGTTACAGGGGGGAACACTGAAGCTTTCTTT
NA	TRBV29-1	15	TRBJ2-3	NA	CSVVLGATSTDTQYF	TGCAGCGTCGTCCTGGGGGCTACTAGCACAGATACGCAGTATTTT
TRBD1	TRBV2	13	TRBJ1-1	once	CASTRDRGTEAFF	TGTGCCAGCACTCGGGACAGGGGCACTGAAGCTTTCTTT
NA	TRBV6-4	14	TRBJ1-2	NA	CASSVAGVSYGYTF	TGTGCCAGCAGTGTTGCAGGGGTAAGCTATGGCTACACCTTC
NA	TRBV5-1	14	TRBJ1-1	NA	CASSFGGRNTEAFF	TGCGCCAGCAGCTTTGGGGGGAGGAACACTGAAGCTTTCTTT